The rows below give T cell receptor beta chains drawn from one sample of a study of CD8+CD57+ T cells in acquired aplastic anemia. One entry per CDR3 protein results from TCRdb running MiXCR on the reads. Here the sample spans 220,000 or so distinct CDR3 sequences, approximately 65% being singletons. Sequencing was done on a sample of sorted CD4+, CD8+, or CD8+CD57+ T cells (not recorded which) from PBMCs. These receptors all come from a human donor with aplastic anemia. Each CDR3 is given with its conserved first and last residue. Each record gives: D gene, J gene, clone size, V gene, CDR3 DNA, CDR3 protein. D genes are given only for firm matches. Clone size is stated in some rows and not others, as once, few, many or a class when expanded.

.	TRBJ2-1	many	TRBV24-1	TGTGCCACCAGTGATTTAAGAGGCCCCGGCAATGAGCAGTTCTTC	CATSDLRGPGNEQFF
.	TRBJ1-2	.	TRBV10-3	TGTGCCACCTGGGGTGGTGGGGGCTATGGCTACACCTTC	CATWGGGGYGYTF
.	TRBJ2-5	.	TRBV12-3/TRBV12-4	TGTGCCAGCAGTTTCGATACAGGGAAGGTGGAGACCCAGTACTTC	CASSFDTGKVETQYF
.	TRBJ2-1	.	TRBV19	TGTGCCAGTAGTATAGTTGACGGGAGTCACAATGAGCAGTTCTTC	CASSIVDGSHNEQFF
.	TRBJ2-3	.	TRBV20-1	TGCAGTGCGCCGTGGGGTCCTAGCACAGATACGCAGTATTTT	CSAPWGPSTDTQYF
.	TRBJ1-1	.	TRBV7-9	TGTGCCAGCAGTCTCCTTTGGGACATGAACACTGAAGCTTTCTTT	CASSLLWDMNTEAFF
.	TRBJ1-5	.	TRBV28	TGTGCCAGCGGACTTACAGGGAGCAATCAGCCCCAGCATTTT	CASGLTGSNQPQHF
.	TRBJ1-1	.	TRBV19	TGTGCCAGTAGTATCGGCAGGGTGGGGACTGAAGCTTTCTTT	CASSIGRVGTEAFF
.	TRBJ2-7	.	TRBV5-1	TGTGCCAGCAGCTCAAATAACCTAAACAGGGTGCACTTC	CASSSNNLNRVHF
.	TRBJ2-7	.	TRBV7-8	TGTGCCAGCAGTTACGCAGGGGCCCCCTACGAGCAGTACTTC	CASSYAGAPYEQYF
.	TRBJ2-1	.	TRBV12-3/TRBV12-4	TGTGCCAGCAGCTATCTTAGCTCCTACAATGAGCAGTTCTTC	CASSYLSSYNEQFF
TRBD1	TRBJ2-4	many	TRBV12-3/TRBV12-4	TGTGCCAGCAGCCAGGCCGGGACAGGGGGCGGTCACAAAAACATTCAGTACTTC	CASSQAGTGGGHKNIQYF
TRBD2	TRBJ2-1	once	TRBV6-6	TGTGCCAGCAGTGAGACTAGCGGGATAAACAATGAGCAGTTCTTC	CASSETSGINNEQFF
.	TRBJ2-5	once	TRBV20-1	TGCGGTGCTAGTCTTACTAGAGGAGAGACCCAGTACTTC	CGASLTRGETQYF
.	TRBJ2-5	once	TRBV10-2	TGCGCCAGCAGTGCGGGCTGGGGCGGAGAGACCCAGTACTTC	CASSAGWGGETQYF
TRBD1	TRBJ2-7	.	TRBV19	TGTGCCAGTAGCGACCGGGACAGGGGTTCCTACGAGCAGTACTTC	CASSDRDRGSYEQYF
.	TRBJ2-7	.	TRBV15	TGTGCCACCAGCAGATCAAAAGCGGGTTTCAGCTCCTACGAGCAGTACTTC	CATSRSKAGFSSYEQYF
TRBD1	TRBJ1-1	.	TRBV7-6	TGTGCCAGCAGCTTAGGAGGACGGGACAGGGCCGTTGCTGAAGCTTTCTTT	CASSLGGRDRAVAEAFF
.	TRBJ1-1	many	TRBV5-1	TGCGCCAGCCGATACCAAGGTAAAACTGAAGCTTTCTTT	CASRYQGKTEAFF
.	TRBJ2-7	once	TRBV29-1	TGCAGCCCCCGATTGCGTTACCCTGGCCACGAGCAGTACTTC	CSPRLRYPGHEQYF
TRBD2	TRBJ2-1	many	TRBV4-1	TGCGCCAGCAGCCAAGAGGCTAGCGGGGACTACAATGAGCAGTTCTTC	CASSQEASGDYNEQFF
TRBD2	TRBJ2-7	.	TRBV12-3/TRBV12-4	TGTGCCAGCAGTTTTGGGACTAAATCCCGCTACCAGCAGTACTTC	CASSFGTKSRYQQYF
.	TRBJ1-2	.	TRBV7-2	TGTGCCAGCAGACCCGGACAGTTCTATGGCTACACCTTC	CASRPGQFYGYTF
.	TRBJ1-2	.	TRBV6-5	TGTGCCAGCAGTTACTCGGGTAGGGGGGACTACACCTTC	CASSYSGRGDYTF
.	TRBJ2-3	few	TRBV24-1	TGTGCCACCAGTGATCAACCGGATACGCAGTATTTT	CATSDQPDTQYF